Detailed here is one T cell receptor (beta chain). Its target is not known. This entry is derived from a study of T cells after posttransplantation cyclophosphamide. Libraries were prepared by immunoSEQ multiplex PCR; TCRdb keeps only in-frame clonotypes and omits some of them. Of about 46,000 clones listed, about 91% are singletons. Germline V gives CDR1 WNHNN, CDR2 SYGVQD (reference sequence). There are 13 residues in the CDR3. V gave up 8 bases and J gave up 5 bases, with 13 bases separating them. Study-level findings and limits: Recipient CMV seropositivity and CMV reactivation strongly tracked TRB clonality.

This clonotype originated in a woman aged 45-60 years in good health and a related stem cell transplant donor. Material for sequencing was PBMCs. The V gene is TRBV10-1, the J gene TRBJ2-1; maybe TRBD1 (6 bases). CDR3 residues: CASSTGPHNEQFF. CDR3 in DNA: TGCGCCAGCTCAACAGGGCCCCACAATGAGCAGTTCTTC.